This T cell receptor (beta chain) was sequenced in a study of shared T cell receptors in the human thymus. Assay: immunoSEQ multiplex PCR; the TCRdb copy retains only in-frame clones and omits some. The data hold hundreds of thousands of clones, with around 85% observed a single time. Germline assignment: CDR1 SGHRS and CDR2 YFSETQ. This CDR3 comprises 16 residues. V was pared by 0 bases and J by 4 bases, with 16 bases between. These data also featured in a second study, about human thymus T cells. Turning to that study: Thymic resections from corrective heart surgery supplied the tissue. Usage of V and J genes appeared biased in thymic and blood repertoires.

This sequence joins TRBV5-1 and TRBJ1-1; D perhaps matches TRBD1 (6 bases). The sample taken for sequencing was thymocytes. This TCR was sampled from a girl in the first two years of life with a congenital heart defect. CDR3: CASSLGCQTGFTEAFF. CDR3 bases: TGCGCCAGCAGCTTGGGTTGCCAAACAGGGTTCACTGAAGCTTTCTTT.